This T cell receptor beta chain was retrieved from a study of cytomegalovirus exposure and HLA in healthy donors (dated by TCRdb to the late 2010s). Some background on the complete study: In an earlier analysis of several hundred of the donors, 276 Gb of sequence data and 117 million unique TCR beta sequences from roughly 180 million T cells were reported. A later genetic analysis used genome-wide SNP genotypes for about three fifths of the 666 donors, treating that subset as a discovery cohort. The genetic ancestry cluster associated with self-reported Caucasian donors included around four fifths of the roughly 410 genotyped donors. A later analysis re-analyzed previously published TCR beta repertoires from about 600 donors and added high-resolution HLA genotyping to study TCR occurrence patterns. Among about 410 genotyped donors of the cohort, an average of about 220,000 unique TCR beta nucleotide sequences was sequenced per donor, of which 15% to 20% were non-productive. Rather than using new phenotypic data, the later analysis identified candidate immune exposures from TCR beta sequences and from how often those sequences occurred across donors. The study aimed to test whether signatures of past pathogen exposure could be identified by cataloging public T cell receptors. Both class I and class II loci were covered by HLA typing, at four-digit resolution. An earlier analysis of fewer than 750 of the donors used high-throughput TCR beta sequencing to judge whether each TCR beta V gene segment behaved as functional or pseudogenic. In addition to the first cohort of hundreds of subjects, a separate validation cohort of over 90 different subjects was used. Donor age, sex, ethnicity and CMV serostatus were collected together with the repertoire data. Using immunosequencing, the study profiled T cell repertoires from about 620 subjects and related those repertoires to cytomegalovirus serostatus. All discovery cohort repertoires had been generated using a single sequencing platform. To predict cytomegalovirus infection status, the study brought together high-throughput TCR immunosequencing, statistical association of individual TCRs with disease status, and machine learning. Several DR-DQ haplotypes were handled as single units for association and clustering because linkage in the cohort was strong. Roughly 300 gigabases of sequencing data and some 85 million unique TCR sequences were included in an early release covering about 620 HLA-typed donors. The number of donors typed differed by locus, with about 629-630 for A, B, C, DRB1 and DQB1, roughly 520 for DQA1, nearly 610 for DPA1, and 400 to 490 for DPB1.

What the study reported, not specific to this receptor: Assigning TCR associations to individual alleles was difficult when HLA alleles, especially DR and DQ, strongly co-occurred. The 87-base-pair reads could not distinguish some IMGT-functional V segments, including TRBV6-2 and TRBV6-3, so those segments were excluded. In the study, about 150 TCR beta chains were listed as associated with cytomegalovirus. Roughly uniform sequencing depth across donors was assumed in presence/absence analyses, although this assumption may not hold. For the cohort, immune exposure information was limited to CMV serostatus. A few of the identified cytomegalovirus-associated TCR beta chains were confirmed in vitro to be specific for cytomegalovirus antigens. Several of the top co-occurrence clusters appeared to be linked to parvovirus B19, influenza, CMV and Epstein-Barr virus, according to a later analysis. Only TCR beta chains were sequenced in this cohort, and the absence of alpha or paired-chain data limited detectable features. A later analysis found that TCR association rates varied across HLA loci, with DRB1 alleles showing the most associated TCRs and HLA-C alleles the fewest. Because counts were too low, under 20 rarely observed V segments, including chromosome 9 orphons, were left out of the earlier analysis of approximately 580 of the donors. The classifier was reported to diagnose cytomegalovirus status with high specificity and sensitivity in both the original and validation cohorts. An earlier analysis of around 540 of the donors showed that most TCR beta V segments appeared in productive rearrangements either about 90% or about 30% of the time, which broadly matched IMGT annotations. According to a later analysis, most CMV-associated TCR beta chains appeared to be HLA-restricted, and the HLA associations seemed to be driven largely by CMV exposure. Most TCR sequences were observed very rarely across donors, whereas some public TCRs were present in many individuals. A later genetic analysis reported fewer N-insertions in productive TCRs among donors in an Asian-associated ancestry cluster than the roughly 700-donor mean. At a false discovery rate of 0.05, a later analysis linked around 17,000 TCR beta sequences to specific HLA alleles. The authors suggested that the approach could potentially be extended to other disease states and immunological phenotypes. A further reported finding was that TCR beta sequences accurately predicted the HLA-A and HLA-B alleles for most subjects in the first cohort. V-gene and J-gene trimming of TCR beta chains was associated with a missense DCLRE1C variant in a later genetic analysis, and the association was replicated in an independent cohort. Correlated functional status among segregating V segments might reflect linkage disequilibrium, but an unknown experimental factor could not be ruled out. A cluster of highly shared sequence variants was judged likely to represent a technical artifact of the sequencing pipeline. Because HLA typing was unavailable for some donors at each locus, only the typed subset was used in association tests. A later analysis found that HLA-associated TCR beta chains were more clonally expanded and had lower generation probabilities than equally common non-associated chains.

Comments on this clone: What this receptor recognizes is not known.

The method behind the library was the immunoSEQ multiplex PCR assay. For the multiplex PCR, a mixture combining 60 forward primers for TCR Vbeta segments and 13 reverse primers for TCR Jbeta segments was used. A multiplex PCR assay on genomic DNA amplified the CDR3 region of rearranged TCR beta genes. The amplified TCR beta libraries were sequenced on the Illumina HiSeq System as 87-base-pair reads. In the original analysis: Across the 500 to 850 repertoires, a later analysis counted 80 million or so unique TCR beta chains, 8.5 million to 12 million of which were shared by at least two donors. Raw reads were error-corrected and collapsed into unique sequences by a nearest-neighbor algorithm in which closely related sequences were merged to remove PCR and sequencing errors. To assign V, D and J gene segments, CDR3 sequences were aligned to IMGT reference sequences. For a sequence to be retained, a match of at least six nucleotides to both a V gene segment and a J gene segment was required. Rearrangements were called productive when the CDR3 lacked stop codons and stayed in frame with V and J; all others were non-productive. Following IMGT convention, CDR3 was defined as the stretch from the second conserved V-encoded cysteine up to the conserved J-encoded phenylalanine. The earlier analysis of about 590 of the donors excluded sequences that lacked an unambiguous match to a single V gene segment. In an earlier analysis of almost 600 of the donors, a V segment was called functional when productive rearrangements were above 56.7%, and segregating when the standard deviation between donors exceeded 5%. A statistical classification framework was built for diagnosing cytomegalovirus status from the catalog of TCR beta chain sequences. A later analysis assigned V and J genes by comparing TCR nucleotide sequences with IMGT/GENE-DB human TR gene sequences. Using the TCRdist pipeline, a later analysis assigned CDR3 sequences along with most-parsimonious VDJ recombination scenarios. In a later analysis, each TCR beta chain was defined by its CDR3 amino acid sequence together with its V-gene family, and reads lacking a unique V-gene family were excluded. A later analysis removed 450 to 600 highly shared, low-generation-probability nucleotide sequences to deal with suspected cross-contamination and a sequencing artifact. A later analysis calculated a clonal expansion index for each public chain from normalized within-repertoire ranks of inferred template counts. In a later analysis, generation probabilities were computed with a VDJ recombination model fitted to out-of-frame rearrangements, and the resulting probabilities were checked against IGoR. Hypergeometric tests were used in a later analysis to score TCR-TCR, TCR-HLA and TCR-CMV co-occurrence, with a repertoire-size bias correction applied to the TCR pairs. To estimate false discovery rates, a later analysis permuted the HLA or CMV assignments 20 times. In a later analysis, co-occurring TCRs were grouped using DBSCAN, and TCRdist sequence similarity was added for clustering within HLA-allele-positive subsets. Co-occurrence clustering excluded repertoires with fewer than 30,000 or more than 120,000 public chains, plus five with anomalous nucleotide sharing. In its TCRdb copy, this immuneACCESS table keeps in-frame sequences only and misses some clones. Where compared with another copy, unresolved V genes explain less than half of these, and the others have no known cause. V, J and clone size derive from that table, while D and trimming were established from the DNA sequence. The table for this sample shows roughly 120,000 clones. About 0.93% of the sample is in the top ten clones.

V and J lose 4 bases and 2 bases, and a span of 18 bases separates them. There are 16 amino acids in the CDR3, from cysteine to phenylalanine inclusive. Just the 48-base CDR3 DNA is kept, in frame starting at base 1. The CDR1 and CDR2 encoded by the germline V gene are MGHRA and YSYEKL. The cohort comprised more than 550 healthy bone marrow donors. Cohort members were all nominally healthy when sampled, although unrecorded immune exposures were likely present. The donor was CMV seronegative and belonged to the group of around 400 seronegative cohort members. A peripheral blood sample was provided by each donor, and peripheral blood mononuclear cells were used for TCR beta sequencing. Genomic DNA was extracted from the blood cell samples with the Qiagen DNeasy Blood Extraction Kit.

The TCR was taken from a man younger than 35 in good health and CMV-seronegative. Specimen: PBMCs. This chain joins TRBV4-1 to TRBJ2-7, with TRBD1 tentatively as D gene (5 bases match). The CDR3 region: CASSPSWSGIAYEQYF. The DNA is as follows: TGCGCCAGCAGCCCTTCCTGGTCAGGGATCGCCTACGAGCAGTACTTC.